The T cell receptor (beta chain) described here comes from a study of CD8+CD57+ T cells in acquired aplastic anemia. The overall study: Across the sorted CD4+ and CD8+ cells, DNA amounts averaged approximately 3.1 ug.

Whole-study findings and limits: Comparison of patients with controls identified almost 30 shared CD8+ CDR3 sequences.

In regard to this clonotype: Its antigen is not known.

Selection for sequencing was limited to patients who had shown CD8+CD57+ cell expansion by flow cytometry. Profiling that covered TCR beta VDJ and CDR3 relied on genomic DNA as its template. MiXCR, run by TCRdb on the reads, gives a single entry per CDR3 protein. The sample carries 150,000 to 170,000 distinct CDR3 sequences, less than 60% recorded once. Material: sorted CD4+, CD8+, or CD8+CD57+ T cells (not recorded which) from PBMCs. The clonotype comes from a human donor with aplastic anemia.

This chain's CDR3 is CASSYGSSTDTQYF. DNA of the CDR3: TGTGCCAGCAGTTACGGCAGCTCTACAGATACGCAGTATTTT. The genes are TRBV19 and TRBJ2-3; D is unclear. The ends were cut back, 9 bases at V and 3 bases at J, with 16 bases in the middle. Germline values: CDR1 LNHDA, CDR2 SQIVND (reference sequence). The CDR3 length is 14 residues.